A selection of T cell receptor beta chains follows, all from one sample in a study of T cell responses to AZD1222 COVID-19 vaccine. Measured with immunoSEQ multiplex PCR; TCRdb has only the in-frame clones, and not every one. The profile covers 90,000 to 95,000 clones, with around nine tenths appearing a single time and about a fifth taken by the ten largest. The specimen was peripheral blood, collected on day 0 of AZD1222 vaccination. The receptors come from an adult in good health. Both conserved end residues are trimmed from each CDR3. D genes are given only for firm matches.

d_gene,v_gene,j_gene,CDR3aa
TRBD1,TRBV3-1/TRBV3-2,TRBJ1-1,ASSPRTGATNTEAF
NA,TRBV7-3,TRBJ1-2,ASLVPYYGYT
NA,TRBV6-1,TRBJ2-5,ASSEDGSGETQY
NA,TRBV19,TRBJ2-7,ASSTTQGGSYEQY
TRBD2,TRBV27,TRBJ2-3,ASSPTLILAGGLTDTQY
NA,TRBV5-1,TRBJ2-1,ASSLNRRGEQF
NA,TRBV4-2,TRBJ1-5,ASSRPGVNQPQH
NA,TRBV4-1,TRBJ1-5,ASSQDVFRGDQPQH
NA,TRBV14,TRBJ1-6,ASSSSYNSPLH
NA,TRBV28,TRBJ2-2,ASSTGQGNTGELF
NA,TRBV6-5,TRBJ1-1,AGRSGREATEAF
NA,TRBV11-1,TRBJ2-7,ASSLNGVGLGYEQY
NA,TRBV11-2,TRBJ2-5,ASSFLEGAGETQY
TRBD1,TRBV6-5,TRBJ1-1,ASSYSRGRGTEAF
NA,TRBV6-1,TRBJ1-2,ASSEASTGPYGYT
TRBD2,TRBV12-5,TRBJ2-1,ASGLAGLAGGRYNEQF
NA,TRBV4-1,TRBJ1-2,ASSSGLPANYGYT
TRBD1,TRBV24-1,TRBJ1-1,ATSDFRRTGWTEAF
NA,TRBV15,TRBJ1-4,ATSREAANEKLF
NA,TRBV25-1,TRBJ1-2,ASSGRVYGYT
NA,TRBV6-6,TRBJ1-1,ASSYSTQTEAF
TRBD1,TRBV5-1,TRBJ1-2,ASRATGDGGYT
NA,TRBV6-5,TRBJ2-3,ASSYAGEDTQY
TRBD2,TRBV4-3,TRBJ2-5,ASSPGTNWETQY
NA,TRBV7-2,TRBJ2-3,ASSLGLSYTDTQY
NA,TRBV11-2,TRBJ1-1,ASEDRLNTEAF
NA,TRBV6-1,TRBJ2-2,ASSEVSVGELF
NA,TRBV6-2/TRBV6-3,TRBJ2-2,ASSYSRRTNTGELF
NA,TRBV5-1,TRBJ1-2,ASSQGSGYGYT
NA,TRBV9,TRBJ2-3,ASSVAPRPAFDTQY
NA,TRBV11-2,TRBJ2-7,ASSLLVNEQY
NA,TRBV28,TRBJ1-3,ASRGLGVGNTIY
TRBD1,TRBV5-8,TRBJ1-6,ASSLSQGANSPLH
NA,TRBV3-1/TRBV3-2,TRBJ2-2,ASSLQGGGVGTGELF
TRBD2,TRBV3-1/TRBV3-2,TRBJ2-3,ASSPSGGNTDTQY
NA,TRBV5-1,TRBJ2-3,ASSPRSADTQY
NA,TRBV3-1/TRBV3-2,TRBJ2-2,ASSQLRGELF
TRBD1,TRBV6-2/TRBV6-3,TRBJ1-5,ASSYLRGRESNQPQH
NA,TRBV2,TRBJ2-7,ASSRTLGNEQY
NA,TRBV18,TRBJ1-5,ASSTSDSRSYSNQPQH
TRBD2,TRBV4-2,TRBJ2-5,ASSQGPQRGGGTQY
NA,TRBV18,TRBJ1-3,ASSDNPGNTIY
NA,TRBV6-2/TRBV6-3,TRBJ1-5,ASSYHRGARGNQPQH
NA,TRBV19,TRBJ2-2,ASSIDRGGNTGELF
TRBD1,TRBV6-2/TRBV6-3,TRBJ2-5,ASSYGGQGGETQY
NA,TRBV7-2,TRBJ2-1,ASSLVEGEQF
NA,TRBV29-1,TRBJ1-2,SVEDYYRSSGYT
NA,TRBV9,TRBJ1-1,ASTKGGGPSSAF
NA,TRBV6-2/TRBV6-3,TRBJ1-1,ASSSEGGSNIEAF
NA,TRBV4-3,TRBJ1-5,ASSQGPDTNQPQH
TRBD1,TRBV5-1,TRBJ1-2,ASSLDTGTGGGYT
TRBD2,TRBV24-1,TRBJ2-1,ATSDLGGRSYNEQF
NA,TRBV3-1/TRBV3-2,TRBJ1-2,ASSRSQGPIL
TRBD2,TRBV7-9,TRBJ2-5,ASSPGLAGVRETQY
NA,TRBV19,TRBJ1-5,ASSMQDYQPQH